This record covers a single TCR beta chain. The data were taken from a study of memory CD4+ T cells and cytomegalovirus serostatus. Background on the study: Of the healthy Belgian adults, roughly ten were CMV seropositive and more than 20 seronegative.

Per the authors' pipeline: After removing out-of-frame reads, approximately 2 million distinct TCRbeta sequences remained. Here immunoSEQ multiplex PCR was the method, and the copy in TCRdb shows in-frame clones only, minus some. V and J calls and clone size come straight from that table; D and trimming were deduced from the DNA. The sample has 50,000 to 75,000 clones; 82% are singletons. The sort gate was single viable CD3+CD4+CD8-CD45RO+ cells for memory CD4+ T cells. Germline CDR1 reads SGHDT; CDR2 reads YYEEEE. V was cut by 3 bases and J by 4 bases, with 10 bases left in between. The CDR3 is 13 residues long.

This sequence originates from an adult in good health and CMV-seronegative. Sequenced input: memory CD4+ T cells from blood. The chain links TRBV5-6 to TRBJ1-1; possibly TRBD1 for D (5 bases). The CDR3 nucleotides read TGTGCCAGCAGCTGGATGGGGGGCACTGAAGCTTTCTTT. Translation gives CASSWMGGTEAFF.